The clone carrying this T cell receptor (beta chain) occurred many times. The sample belongs to a study of T cells in Graves' hyperthyroidism and ophthalmopathy. The CDR3 extends over 12 amino acids. Germline V gene lookup returns CDR1 SNHLY and CDR2 FYNNEI. The V and J ends lost 2 bases and 11 bases respectively, with 12 bases between them. From RNA transcripts, TCR beta CDR3 regions were amplified. Primed by the HTBI set, a first-round RT-PCR was run on the TCR CDR3. Each CDR3 protein gets one entry after TCRdb re-called the multiplex PCR reads with MiXCR. The table has about 270,000 distinct CDR3 sequences, 22% seen once; the top ten hold 64%.

The TCR was taken from a man aged 25 to 40 with Graves' ophthalmopathy. V and J are TRBV2 and TRBJ1-1; D not certain. Sequencing used blood. CDR3 sequence reads: CASSEKSISAFF. The CDR3 bases are TGTGCCAGCAGTGAAAAGTCCATCTCTGCTTTCTTT.